The present entry profiles one T cell receptor beta chain with its context. Its antigen specificity is not known. The source of the sample is a study of T cells expressing NK-cell markers (TCRdb year 2020). Regarding the research as a whole: Three sorted T-cell subsets (CD3+CD56+NKG2C+, CD3+CD56+NKG2C- and CD3+CD56-NKG2C+) from 8 or 9 donors had their TCR beta-chain repertoires profiled. Among the eight sequenced donors, only one was HCMV-seronegative, while the other seven were HCMV-seropositive. The libraries were sequenced on Illumina HiSeq 2000/2500, MiSeq or NextSeq, producing 2 x 150 bp reads. All eight donors whose samples were sequenced were randomly selected healthy volunteers, three of them men and five women.

Findings and caveats that apply to the study as a whole: Those dominant clonotypes were again the most abundant among CD3+CD56-NKG2C+ cells in several donors, at roughly 28.3-60.1%. Whether the expanded NKG2C-expressing T cell clones were specific for HCMV antigens was left unclear. In over 5 donors, the dominant CD3+CD56+NKG2C+ clonotypes were among the top 10 CD8+ clonotypes and accounted for roughly 1.0-8% of CD8+ T cells.

For sequencing, an Illumina HiSeq 2000 was employed. TCR beta cDNA libraries were made by 5'RACE template switching that added a universal primer site and unique molecular identifiers. Synthesis of cDNA was primed from the TCR beta constant segment and was followed by two consecutive PCR amplification steps. For the original study's pipeline: MIGEC was used to demultiplex reads and group the reads by UMI, and MiTCR was used to assemble and quantify clonotypes. To remove erroneous sequences, TCR cDNA sequences were retained only when supported by two or more reads. The tcR package was used for downstream repertoire analysis, and clonotypes were matched between fractions using CDR3 nucleotide sequence together with V segment. VDJmatch was used to annotate antigen specificity against VDJdb, with one amino acid substitution in CDR3 permitted. TCRdb reanalyzed the reads, keeping one entry per CDR3 protein sequence and omitting DNA. The V and J calls and clone size are TCRdb's, not the authors'. The table for this sample records 250,000 to 300,000 distinct CDR3 sequences. More than 3.5% of the sample comes from the top ten.

HCMV-specific IgG was detected in serum with a commercial ELISA kit to determine HCMV serostatus. Peripheral blood mononuclear cells were isolated from blood by Ficoll density gradient centrifugation. This receptor was obtained from a woman aged 18-70 years in good health. The sample taken for sequencing was blood T cells: a sorted CD56 or NKG2C T cell subset, CD4+ or CD8+ T cells, or bulk PBMC T cells (not recorded which).

CDR3 region: CSVLDRQETQYF. The sequence is built from TRBV29-1 and TRBJ2-5; lacking DNA, the TRBD1 call made by TCRdb goes unchecked. Per the germline V gene, SQVTM is the CDR1 and ANQGSEA is the CDR2. The CDR3, cysteine through phenylalanine, is 12 amino acids long. No DNA has been recorded.